This T cell receptor beta chain was sequenced for a study of identical twins. General study results and limits: With abundant cord blood beta clonotypes, insertions were fewer; memory repertoires showed no such pattern. Models underpredicted monozygotic twin sharing of out-of-frame TCR alpha.

Trimming removed 6 bases from V and 8 bases from J; junction bases left unmatched: 11. The CDR3 runs 15 residues. Germline V lookup: CDR1 ENHRY, CDR2 SYGVKD. This clonotype was counted a few times. Antigen specificity is unknown. Healthy Caucasians provided all donations. TCRdb reprocessed the 5' RACE reads with MiXCR, giving one entry per CDR3 protein. Among roughly 720,000 distinct CDR3 sequences listed, over 15% were seen once. These data were also filed under a second study, of T cells expressing NK-cell markers. That work contributes: The study sequenced eight donors, seven HCMV-seropositive and one seronegative.

The chain uses TRBV10-3 and TRBJ2-1; 9 bases fit TRBD1. Material for sequencing was PBMCs. The origin of this receptor is a woman aged 18-29 years in good health. The CDR3 coding sequence is TGTGCCATCAGGGAGCCGGGACAGGGTATCGATGAGCAGTTCTTC. Residues: CAIREPGQGIDEQFF.